Listed here is a single TCR beta chain. Its antigen is not yet known. The record has no base qualities; no much larger clone is one base away. The record originates from a study of T cells in Graves' hyperthyroidism and ophthalmopathy (dated by TCRdb to about 2019). Background on the whole study: Peripheral blood was sampled at the time of initial diagnosis, prior to any treatment. The 100 discovery patients were divided at random into training and test sets in a 7:3 ratio. An independent validation cohort of about 19 hyperthyroidism patients and over 15 patients who later progressed to ophthalmopathy tested prospective prediction of ophthalmopathy. Once sampling was done, hyperthyroidism patients were given methimazole at a starting dose of 30 mg daily, whereas ophthalmopathy patients were given high-dose intravenous methylprednisolone. In addition, the study compared T-cell repertoires in thyroid tissue and in blood from roughly six Graves' hyperthyroidism patients. According to the paper, TCR Vbeta CDR3 sequencing was carried out on 135 peripheral blood samples, which came from over 40 ophthalmopathy, fewer than 80 hyperthyroidism and roughly 17 progressor patients. A discovery cohort of about 95 patients, approximately 45 with Graves' ophthalmopathy and roughly 59 with stable Graves' hyperthyroidism, was used to find distinguishing TCR V-J signatures.

The full study reports these points: In validation, the model predicted progression to ophthalmopathy with 55% to 71% sensitivity and less than 80% specificity, a median of 6.5 months before onset. No statistical method was used to set the sample size in advance, and investigators knew the group allocation. A 13 V-J signature model separated ophthalmopathy from stable hyperthyroidism, with 87.88% sensitivity and 81.08% specificity in cross-validation and 80%/75% in testing. Most expanded thyroid clonotypes (frequency above 0.001) were also detected in blood, a finding suggesting that blood repertoires may reflect thyroid immune responses.

Ophthalmopathy patients had moderately to severely active disease, Clinical Activity Score of at least 3, NOSPECS grade of at least 4, and duration under 3 months. Exclusion was applied to patients with uncontrolled infections, other autoimmune diseases, pregnancy or lactation. Diagnoses were established on the basis of clinical symptoms, serum thyroxine and TRAb, thyroid ultrasound, and orbital computed tomography. PBMCs were isolated from 7.5 to 10 ml of fresh peripheral blood by Ficoll-Paque density gradient centrifugation. Trizol reagent was used to extract total RNA, and RNA quality was then checked on an Agilent 2100 Bioanalyzer. The TCR beta CDR3 regions were amplified from the RNA transcripts. For the first round of RT-PCR on the TCR CDR3, the HTBI primer set was used together with the Qiagen OneStep RT-PCR kit. Libraries were constructed in a second round of multiplex PCR, after which size selection and purification were carried out. Sequencing of the libraries was done on an Illumina HiSeq2000 using paired-end 100 bp reads. On the study's bioinformatics: Raw data were processed with SOAPnuke, discarding reads with adapters, uncalled bases, mean Phred below 15, or no exact constant-primer or identifier match. High-quality paired reads were merged using COPE v1.2.5, and each unique nucleotide sequence was defined as a clonotype. MiTCR v1.1 was used to align clonotypes to the IMGT TRBV, TRBD and TRBJ reference segments. The analysis was restricted to V-J combinations with a frequency above 0.0001, which together covered 99.2% of the repertoires. A TCS score was defined as the ratio between F50 (clonal expansion) and ExV (chaos), using BLOSUM62-based TCRdist between CDR3 peptides within each V-J. Welch's t-statistics and random forest reduced around 550 V-J features to 13, which were used in a naive Bayes classifier (R e1071). TCRdb reran the public reads through fastp at Q25 and MiXCR, keeping productive beta chains. Each CDR3 protein appears once, grouped with its most common genes and DNA. V and J calls and clone size were set by TCRdb, not the authors. This sample lists 500,000 to 650,000 distinct CDR3 sequences; approximately 15% were detected once. The biggest ten clones account for around 12% of the sample.

Looking up the germline V gene (reference sequence) yields CDR1 MNHEY and CDR2 SMNVEV. There are 16 amino acids in the CDR3, from cysteine to phenylalanine inclusive. The entry retains the CDR3 DNA only, 48 bases that are in frame from base 1. V is clipped by 2 bases and J by 6 bases, and the sequence between their germline boundaries is 17 bases long. What was sequenced was blood. This clonotype was sampled from a woman in her fifties or sixties with Graves' ophthalmopathy. Rearrangement joined TRBV27 to TRBJ1-5; a weak D assignment points to TRBD1 (5 bases agree). The CDR3 has the sequence CASSLGTGPLSQPQHF. The DNA sequence is TGTGCCAGCAGTTTAGGGACCGGGCCTTTATCTCAGCCCCAGCATTTT.